This TCR beta chain came from a study of technical replicates of blood from several donors. The CDR3 sequence is 11 residues long. V dropped 9 bases and J dropped 3 bases, with 8 bases sitting between them. Looked up from germline, CDR1 is MNHNS and CDR2 is SASEGT. Generated by immunoSEQ multiplex PCR, the TCRdb table keeps only in-frame clones and is missing some. This sample yields some 70,000 clones, of which roughly 92% are seen a single time; about 0.38% belongs to the top ten. The TCR was taken from a human donor in good health. V gene TRBV6-1 combines with J gene TRBJ1-1; D unresolved. The sample comprised T cells isolated from PBMCs. The chain's CDR3 is CASERYTEAFF. The CDR3 DNA is TGTGCCAGTGAGAGGTACACTGAAGCTTTCTTT.